The 13 T cell receptor beta chains presented below share a single source sample, sequenced in a study of PD-L1 blockade in urothelial cancer. Clones were sequenced by immunoSEQ multiplex PCR, and TCRdb holds only the in-frame ones, with some missing. This table has approximately 48,000 clones, roughly 85% appearing once. The time point: pretreatment peripheral blood. The sample consisted of PBMCs, taken around atezolizumab (anti-PD-L1) treatment. The receptors come from a woman between 55 and 75 years old with urothelial cancer.

The rearrangement uses TRBV11-2 and TRBJ1-2, with 8 positions matching TRBD1. V shed 2 bases and J 2 bases; nucleotides not matched to a gene: 16. This CDR3 comprises 19 residues. Per germline, CDR1 SGHAT and CDR2 FQNNGV. The CDR3: CASSLRYRQGAIQNYGYTF. CDR3 DNA: TGTGCCAGCAGCTTACGATATAGGCAGGGGGCGATACAGAACTATGGCTACACCTTC.

The rearrangement links TRBV4-3 to TRBJ1-4, with TRBD1 matching 9 bases. Germline lookup yields CDR1 LGHNA and CDR2 YSLEER. Germline trimming cut 4 bases from V and 8 bases from J; bases unmatched to any gene: 5. CDR3 length: 14 amino acids. In DNA, the CDR3 is TGCGCCAGCAGCCTGGGACAGGGAGTCGAAAAACTGTTTTTT. Its protein is CASSLGQGVEKLFF.

The chain joins TRBV15 to TRBJ2-5, with TRBD1 identical over 7 bases. There are 16 residues in the CDR3. Germline V CDR1 and CDR2: LNHNV, YYDKDF (reference sequence). Trimming removed 7 bases from V and 4 bases from J; junction bases left unmatched: 15. The DNA for the CDR3 is TGTGCCACCAACGCGAACAGGGGAGCCGGCGGAGAGACCCAGTACTTC. This translates into CATNANRGAGGETQYF.

The chain combines TRBV7-9 with TRBJ2-3; maybe TRBD1 (5 bases). CDR1 and CDR2 (germline): SEHNR, FQNEAQ (reference sequence). This CDR3 spans 11 amino acids. V was pared by 6 bases and J by 6 bases, with 7 bases between. CDR3 bases: TGTGCCAGCAGTAAGGGGGATACGCAGTATTTT. Its translation is CASSKGDTQYF.

This rearrangement joins TRBV7-3 to TRBJ2-3, with TRBD2 matching over 14 bases. The CDR3 is 16 residues long. Trimming cost V 5 bases and J 5 bases; bases outside gene matches: 6. Germline CDR1 is SGHTA and CDR2 is FQGTGA. CDR3 in amino acids: CASSPRLAGGQDTQYF. The DNA of the CDR3 is TGTGCCAGCAGCCCCCGACTAGCGGGGGGGCAAGATACGCAGTATTTT.

This chain joins TRBV28 and TRBJ2-2, with 8 positions matching TRBD2. Looked up from germline, CDR1 is MDHEN and CDR2 is SYDVKM. Trimming at V came to 5 bases and at J to 4 bases, leaving 6 bases not matched to a gene. This CDR3 region has 15 residues. DNA for the CDR3: TGTGCCAGCAGTCCCGGGGGGGACATCACCGGGGAGCTGTTTTTT. This translates into CASSPGGDITGELFF.

V usage is TRBV5-4 and J usage is TRBJ2-7, with 7 positions matching TRBD1. This CDR3 region has 13 residues. V dropped 4 bases and J dropped 2; count of bases not matched to a gene: 3. Germline loops: CDR1 SGHNT, CDR2 YYREEE (reference sequence). CDR3 sequence (DNA): TGTGCCAGCAGCCGGGACAGTACCTACGAGCAGTACTTC. Its translation: CASSRDSTYEQYF. The entire variable domain, with the rest obtained from reference TRBV5-4 and TRBJ2-7, is as follows: ETGVTQSPTHLIKTRGQQVTLRCSSQSGHNTVSWYQQALGQGPQFIFQYYREEENGRGNFPPRFSGLQFPNYSSELNVNALELDDSALYLCASSRDSTYEQYFGPGTRLTVT.

This sequence joins TRBV9 and TRBJ2-2, with D unclear. From germline, CDR1 is SGDLS and CDR2 YYNGEE. V was trimmed by 0 bases and J by 0 bases, leaving 9 bases between them. The CDR3 contains 16 residues. As DNA, the CDR3 is TGTGCCAGCAGCGTAGGCCCCTACGCGAACACCGGGGAGCTGTTTTTT. The encoded protein is CASSVGPYANTGELFF.

DNA of the CDR3: TGTGCCACCAGCAGAGAGCCCACAATCCCAGCCCAGCATTTT. Protein: CATSREPTIPAQHF. V gene TRBV15 combines with J gene TRBJ1-5; D gene uncertain. V lost 0 bases to trimming and J lost 11 bases, with 14 bases between them. Germline V gene data show CDR1 as LNHNV and CDR2 as YYDKDF (reference sequence). The CDR3 runs to 14 residues.

The rearrangement joins TRBV6-5 to TRBJ2-2; 8 bases line up with TRBD1. The CDR3 is 14 amino acids. Trimming removed 5 bases from V and 9 bases from J; junction bases left unmatched: 8. The germline CDR1 and CDR2 sequences are MNHEY and SVGAGI. The chain's CDR3 is CASSKPSGGWELFF. The CDR3 DNA reads as TGTGCCAGCAGTAAACCATCAGGGGGCTGGGAGCTGTTTTTT.

This chain joins TRBV19 and TRBJ2-7, with 7 positions matching TRBD2. This CDR3 spans 16 amino acids. Trimming removed 0 bases from V and 2 bases from J; junction bases left unmatched: 7. CDR1 and CDR2 from the germline V gene are LNHDA and SQIVND (reference sequence). The CDR3 nucleotides are TGTGCCAGTAGTATAGAGTACCGCGGGGGAGCCTACGAGCAGTACTTC. Its protein is CASSIEYRGGAYEQYF.

The chain has TRBV7-2 and TRBJ2-6; TRBD2 might be the D (6 bases). CDR1 is SGHTA and CDR2 is FQGNSA in the germline V gene. V dropped 1 base and J dropped 2 bases, with 18 bases sitting between them. The CDR3 spans 19 residues. CDR3 DNA: TGTGCCAGCAGCTTAGGGGCCCAGGCCCCGGGGGCTGGGGCCAACGTCCTGACTTTC. Translated, it gives CASSLGAQAPGAGANVLTF. Full variable domain (rest looked up from reference TRBV7-2 and TRBJ2-6): GAGVSQSPSNKVTEKGKDVELRCDPISGHTALYWYRQSLGQGLEFLIYFQGNSAPDKSGLPSDRFSAERTGGSVSTLTIQRTQQEDSAVYLCASSLGAQAPGAGANVLTFGAGSRLTVL.

The rearrangement uses TRBV12-5 and TRBJ1-1; no clear D gene. V shed 6 bases and J shed 1 base, with 15 bases lying between them. The CDR3 spans 15 residues. Germline values: CDR1 LGHNT, CDR2 FRNRAP. CDR3 coding DNA: TGTGCTAGTGGCCCCCGTCCCACAGCGAACACTGAAGCTTTCTTT. It yields the protein CASGPRPTANTEAFF. The whole variable domain, filled in from reference TRBV12-5 and TRBJ1-1, reads DARVTQTPRHKVTEMGQEVTMRCQPILGHNTVFWYRQTMMQGLELLAYFRNRAPLDDSGMPKDRFSAEMPDATLATLKIQPSEPRDSAVYFCASGPRPTANTEAFFGQGTRLTVV.